The present TCR beta chain was sequenced within a study of control samples from healthy donors and cancer patients. The germline CDR1 and CDR2 sequences are SGHNT and YENEEA. J gave up 9 bases and V 0 bases, and 10 bases lay outside the gene matches. This CDR3 is built from 16 residues. Measured with immunoSEQ multiplex PCR; TCRdb has only the in-frame clones, and not every one. In the table there are around 110,000 clones, around 90% of which are singletons. The V and J genes are TRBV11-3 and TRBJ2-1; 8 nucleotides line up with TRBD2. The source is a woman in her seventies in good health. The sequencing input was blood. The CDR3 nucleotides read TGTGCCAGCAGCTTAGATCGGTTAGCGGGGTTTGGTGAGCAGTTCTTC. This translates into CASSLDRLAGFGEQFF. Full variable domain (remainder filled in from reference TRBV11-3 and TRBJ2-1): EAGVVQSPRYKIIEKKQPVAFWCNPISGHNTLYWYLQNLGQGPELLIRYENEEAVDDSQLPKDRFSAERLKGVDSTLKIQPAELGDSAVYLCASSLDRLAGFGEQFFGPGTRLTVL.